These 2 T cell receptor beta chains originate from one sample sequenced in a study of PD-1 blockade in classical Hodgkin lymphoma (dated by TCRdb to 2018 to 2020). The library came from the immunoSEQ multiplex PCR assay. TCRdb holds this immuneACCESS table with in-frame rearrangements only. Some clones are missing; in checked studies, unresolved V genes explain under half, and the rest has no known cause. The sample has about 27,000 clones on record, over 55% of them singletons. 3.5% to 4.5% of the sample lies in the top ten. The sample's time point label, decoded: cycle 4 day 1 (C4D1), after more than 5 weeks of nivolumab. Relapse after autologous stem cell transplantation had occurred in all trial patients, and cohorts A, B and C were distinguished by prior brentuximab vedotin exposure. Material: peripheral blood mononuclear cells (PBMCs), obtained before the fourth cycle of nivolumab. The receptor set was obtained from a human donor with classical Hodgkin lymphoma.

The V call is TRBV27, the J call TRBJ1-6; no clear D gene. Germline V gene data show CDR1 as MNHEY and CDR2 as SMNVEV (reference sequence). The CDR3 totals 13 residues. The V gene lost 4 bases and the J gene lost 7 bases, with 8 bases spanning the gap. The CDR3 DNA reads as TGTGCCAGCAGTTATTGGAAAAATTCACCCCTCCACTTT. Translation gives CASSYWKNSPLHF.

The genes are TRBV10-2 and TRBJ2-7; D call uncertain. CDR3 length: 13 amino acids. The V gene's germline CDR1 is WSHSY and CDR2 SAAADI. V was pared by 2 bases and J by 5 bases, with 10 bases between. For the CDR3, the DNA is TGCGCCAGCAGTGAGACCACAGCGAACGAGCAGTACTTC. Translated: CASSETTANEQYF.